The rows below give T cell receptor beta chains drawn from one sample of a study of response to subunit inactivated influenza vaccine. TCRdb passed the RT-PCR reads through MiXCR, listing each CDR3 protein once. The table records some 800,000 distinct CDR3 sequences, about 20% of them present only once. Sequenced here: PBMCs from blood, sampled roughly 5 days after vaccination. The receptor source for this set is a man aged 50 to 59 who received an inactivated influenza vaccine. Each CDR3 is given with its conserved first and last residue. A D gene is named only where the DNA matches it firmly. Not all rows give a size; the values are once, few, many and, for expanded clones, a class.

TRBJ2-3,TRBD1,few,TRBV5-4,TGTGCCAGCAGCGCGGACAGGGTCACAGATACGCAGTATTTT,CASSADRVTDTQYF
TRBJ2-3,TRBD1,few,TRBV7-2,TGTGCCAGCACCCCCACCGGGACAGGGTACACAGATACGCAGTATTTT,CASTPTGTGYTDTQYF
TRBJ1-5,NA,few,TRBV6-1,TGTGCCAGCAGTGAAAGTGGTCAGCCCCAGCATTTT,CASSESGQPQHF
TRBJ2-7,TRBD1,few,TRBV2,TGTGCCAGCGCGGGACAGGGACCCTACGAGCAGTACTTC,CASAGQGPYEQYF
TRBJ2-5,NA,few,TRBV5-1,TGCGCCAGCAGGCCAGGAGAAGAGACCCAGTACTTC,CASRPGEETQYF
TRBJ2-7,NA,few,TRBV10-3,TGTGCCACCGGGAAGACACACTCCTACGAGCAGTACTTC,CATGKTHSYEQYF
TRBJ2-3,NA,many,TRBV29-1,TGCAGCGTTGAAGATTCCGACACAGATACGCAGTATTTT,CSVEDSDTDTQYF
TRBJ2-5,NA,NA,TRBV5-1,TGCGCCAGCAGCCTCAACAGGCCCTCTAAGGAGACCCAGTACTTC,CASSLNRPSKETQYF
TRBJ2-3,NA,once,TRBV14,TGTGCCAGCAGCCAAACGGGCAGGGCTCTCACAGATACGCAGTATTTT,CASSQTGRALTDTQYF
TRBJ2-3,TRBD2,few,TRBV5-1,TGCGCCAGCAGCTTGGCGGCGGGAGAAGTAGCAGATACGCAGTATTTT,CASSLAAGEVADTQYF
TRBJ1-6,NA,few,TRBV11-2,TGTGCCAGCAGCTTAGCCTCAGGGGTCAGGACCCTCCACTTT,CASSLASGVRTLHF
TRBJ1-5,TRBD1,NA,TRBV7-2,TGTGCCAGCAGCTTCCAGACAGGGGCTAATCAGCCCCAGCATTTT,CASSFQTGANQPQHF
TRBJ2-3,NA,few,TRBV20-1,TGCAGTGCTCAACTGCGCAGGGGAGAATCGGATACGCAGTATTTT,CSAQLRRGESDTQYF
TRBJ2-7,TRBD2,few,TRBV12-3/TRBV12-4,TGTGCCAGTCAGCGGGGGGGGCTGGACGAGCAGTACTTC,CASQRGGLDEQYF
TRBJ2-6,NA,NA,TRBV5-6,TGTGCCAGCAGCTCGGGGGGGGTAATCGGGACAGCTATCTCTGGGGCCAACGTCCTGACTTTC,CASSSGGVIGTAISGANVLTF
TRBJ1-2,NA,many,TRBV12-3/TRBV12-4,TGTGCCAGCAGGCGCAGGGACCATGGCTACACCTTC,CASRRRDHGYTF
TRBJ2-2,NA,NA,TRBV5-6,TGTGCCAGCAGCTTGCAACCACCCTCCCGGGAGCTGTTTTTT,CASSLQPPSRELFF
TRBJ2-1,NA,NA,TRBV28,TGTGCCAGCAGTTCGCGACAGGCTCCGTACAATGAGCAGTTCTTC,CASSSRQAPYNEQFF
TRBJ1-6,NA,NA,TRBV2,TGTGCCAGCAGTAACGGACAGCCTTATAATTCACCCCTCCACTTT,CASSNGQPYNSPLHF
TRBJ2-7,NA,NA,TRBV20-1,TGCAGTGCCAGGGCACCCCTGCGAGCCTACGAGCAGTACTTC,CSARAPLRAYEQYF